This T cell receptor beta chain derives from a study of shared clonotypes between healthy human individuals (dated by TCRdb to 2018 to 2020). With regard to the full study: The cohort comprised two women and a few men aged 18 to 49 years. To estimate repertoire size and how much clonotype sharing occurs between individuals, the study deeply sequenced the blood TCR repertoires of 4 to 6 healthy adults. Libraries were prepared and TCR repertoires were sequenced by different laboratories using diverse techniques, in order to increase sequencing depth and limit assay-specific biases. Each donor's leukapheresis produced roughly between roughly 0.9 and 8.9 billion PBMCs. Points the paper makes about the study in general: Only blood was sampled, and tissue TCR repertoires likely differ from those in blood. Because the study included a small number of donors, the genetic and exposure-history diversity represented was limited. Pairwise subsampling indicated that sequencing depth was expected to affect the degree of clonotype sharing among donors.

In the case of this clone: The target of this receptor is not known. The input lacks base qualities; no much larger clone sits a single base away.

The donors were healthy, HIV-negative adults with no recently reported acute infections or vaccinations. Only Caucasian adults living in Nashville, Tennessee, USA were represented among the donors. For unsorted samples, 75 million to 90 million PBMCs were counted, and genomic DNA was extracted using the QIAamp DNA Blood Mini kit. Blood was obtained by leukapheresis, after which PBMCs were separated by Ficoll-Histopaque density gradient centrifugation and cryopreserved in liquid nitrogen vapor phase. The CDR3 runs 15 amino acids, cysteine and phenylalanine included. The only DNA kept is the CDR3, 45 bases in frame from the first base. As encoded in the germline V gene, CDR1 is SGHRS while CDR2 is YFSETQ. Trimming leaves V shorter by 4 bases and J shorter by 2 bases, with the junction holding 9 bases beyond the gene matches. Using the deep immunoSEQ assay, TCR CDR3 regions were amplified from genomic DNA by multiplex PCR. Extracted genomic DNA from each cell subset was distributed evenly across all wells of several immunoSEQ 96-well plates, and each plate was treated as a replicate. Each replicate PCR for unsorted PBMC received roughly 300 ng genomic DNA, equal to about 30,000 T cell genomes. Ten immunoSEQ deep assay plates were used to sequence the unsorted PBMC genomic DNA. The purified libraries were quantified using a Qubit 3.0 fluorometer, sized with a Bioanalyzer 2100, and then quantified again using the KAPA Library Quantification kit. Every immunoSEQ 96-well plate was sequenced on a separate single-read 150-cycle Illumina NextSeq 550 flow cell. As for the original processing: Because the immunoSEQ output included only junctional sequences and no quality scores, the filtering could not be the same as the filtering used for full-length reads. Sequences were annotated with PyIR, a Python wrapper for IgBLAST v1.9, and V/J genes and CDR3 were assigned using IMGT germline references. Any read was removed if the V/J assignment was weak (E-value above 1e-6), the CDR3 was missing, or the read contained stop codons, out-of-frame junctions, or ambiguous translated residues. V3J clonotypes were defined as sequences sharing the same inferred V gene, J gene, and CDR3 amino acid sequence. Percentage overlap between repertoires was computed as shared unique clonotypes divided by the size of the smaller repertoire. Three approaches were used to assess repertoire richness: RTK rarefaction, the Chao1 estimator, and Recon v2.1 estimates of unobserved clonotypes. TCRdb stores this immuneACCESS table with in-frame sequences only. Part of the clones is absent; in the studies checked, under half of the shortfall reflects unresolved V genes, and no reason is known for the rest. V and J calls and clone size are as listed in that table; D and trimming were resolved from the DNA. The sample table holds around 500,000 clones, of which 70% to 80% were seen once. The ten most abundant clones make up around 14% of the sample.

The rearrangement combines TRBV5-1 with TRBJ2-7, and 7 bases in between align with TRBD2. This receptor was obtained from a middle-aged woman in good health. Some clones in this sample may be carry-over from other donors' samples. The sequenced sample was PBMCs. The CDR3 protein: CASSLGDYYPYEQYF. The nucleotides are TGCGCCAGCAGCCTGGGGGACTACTACCCCTACGAGCAGTACTTC. Full variable domain (CDR3 extended with the reference TRBV5-1 and TRBJ2-7 proteins): KAGVTQTPRYLIKTRGQQVTLSCSPISGHRSVSWYQQTPGQGLQFLFEYFSETQRNKGNFPGRFSGRQFSNSRSEMNVSTLELGDSALYLCASSLGDYYPYEQYFGPGTRLTVT.